The 3 T cell receptor beta chains below were found in one sample sequenced in a study of early T cells in non-severe SARS-CoV-2 infection. TCRdb recomputed calls from the 5' RACE reads with MiXCR, one row per CDR3 protein. The data hold some 76,000 distinct CDR3 sequences, with roughly 16% observed a single time. What was sequenced was whole blood. These receptors were obtained from an adult who was a healthcare worker with PCR-confirmed SARS-CoV-2 infection or an uninfected control (not recorded which).

This clonotype was seen more than once but under ten times. The chain carries TRBV18 and TRBJ2-7, with TRBD1 matching 11 bases. Germline lookup yields CDR1 KGHSH and CDR2 LQKENI. The trim removed 6 bases at V and 2 bases at J, leaving 9 bases unmatched. CDR3 length equals 16 residues. The CDR3 bases are TGTGCCAGCTCCCGGCCGGGACAGGGGGGAACCTACGAGCAGTACTTC. This translates into CASSRPGQGGTYEQYF.

The chain joins TRBV20-1 to TRBJ1-1, with D uncertain. This CDR3 spans 14 amino acids. Germline V lookup: CDR1 DFQATT, CDR2 SNEGSKA (reference sequence). V was trimmed by 6 bases and J by 5 bases, leaving 19 bases between them. The CDR3 loop reads CSAENRVMRTEAFF. The DNA for the CDR3 is TGCAGTGCCGAAAATCGGGTTATGAGGACTGAAGCTTTCTTT.

At least ten counts were recorded for this clonotype. The chain combines TRBV7-2 with TRBJ2-3; D is possibly TRBD1 or TRBD2 (6 bases each). Germline V gene lookup returns CDR1 SGHTA and CDR2 FQGNSA. The CDR3 totals 17 residues. V lost 1 base to trimming and J lost 3 bases, with 17 bases between them. CDR3: CASSLGVDRRETDTQYF. The CDR3 DNA follows: TGTGCCAGCAGCTTAGGGGTCGACAGGAGGGAGACAGATACGCAGTATTTT.